This T cell receptor beta chain was observed in a study of cytomegalovirus exposure and HLA in healthy donors (dated by TCRdb to about 2017). Concerning the study at large: According to a later analysis, the roughly 130 validation repertoires were produced on the same platform as the 666 repertoires of the first cohort. The study aimed to test whether signatures of past pathogen exposure could be identified by cataloging public T cell receptors. Besides the first cohort of under 700 subjects, a separate validation cohort made up of 120 different subjects was used. The study combined high-throughput TCR immunosequencing, statistical association of individual TCRs with disease status, and machine learning to predict cytomegalovirus infection status.

Donors formed part of the validation cohort, which comprised 120 subjects and was distinct from the first cohort of some 700 subjects. Taken from the germline V gene (reference sequence), the CDR1 and CDR2 loops are LNHNV and YYDKDF. Including the terminal cysteine and phenylalanine, the CDR3 comprises 18 residues. The entry retains the CDR3 DNA only, 54 bases that are in frame from base 1. V loses 3 bases of germline sequence and J loses 0 bases, and the interval between the two ends is 19 bases. Points the paper makes about the study in general: The study listed approximately 160 TCR beta chains as associated with cytomegalovirus. All 110 or so repertoires were used to score co-occurrence in the validation cohort in a later analysis, because that analysis had no HLA typing for the cohort. Of the cluster scores, around 95% were above 0 in a later analysis, which found that TCRs clustered in the first cohort also tended to co-occur in the 120 or so validation repertoires. In vitro tests confirmed that a few of the cytomegalovirus-associated TCR beta chains recognize cytomegalovirus antigens. Most TCR sequences were observed very rarely across donors, whereas some public TCRs were present in many individuals. In both the original and validation cohorts, the classifier was reported to diagnose cytomegalovirus status with high specificity and sensitivity. The authors suggested that the approach could potentially be generalized to other disease states and immunological phenotypes.

In regard to this clone: There is no known antigen for this receptor. The sample holds no much larger clone one base away, and base qualities are not on file.

Receptor amplification or capture employed the immunoSEQ multiplex PCR assay. The authors' pipeline ran thus. A statistical classification framework was developed to diagnose cytomegalovirus status using the catalog of TCR beta chain sequences. TCRdb limited this immuneACCESS table to in-frame rearrangements with V and J called. A share of clones is missing; checked studies link under half to unresolved V genes, and the rest is unexplained. V, J and clone size are taken as reported in that table, and D and trimming were inferred from the DNA itself. This sample gives about 240,000 clones in total; around 87% of them show up just once. Of the sample, around 1.2% falls within the top ten clones.

The receptor was derived from a woman in her 30s in good health and CMV-seropositive. The specimen sequenced was PBMCs. This receptor chain uses TRBV15 and TRBJ2-3; a weak D assignment points to TRBD2 (5 bases agree). CDR3 protein: CATSSQKFRADSTDTQYF. DNA sequence: TGTGCCACCAGCAGCCAGAAGTTTCGAGCGGATAGCACAGATACGCAGTATTTT.